The T cell receptor (beta chain) under discussion was sequenced for a study of PD-1 blockade in mismatch repair-deficient tumors. Study-wide points: Tumor-resident clones, often absent from pretreatment blood, expanded after pembrolizumab and then contracted.

The repertoire was sequenced with immunoSEQ multiplex PCR; TCRdb's copy has only in-frame clones and lacks some. The table records 95,000 to 150,000 clones, around 86% of them present only once. As to this clone: The antigen is not known.

This CDR3 region has 14 residues. Deletions cut 5 bases from V and 3 bases from J, with 14 bases between. Germline values: CDR1 MNHEY, CDR2 SMNVEV (reference sequence). Mismatch repair deficiency was confirmed in all patients, by PCR or immunohistochemistry. TCRs were sequenced from a few patients responding to pembrolizumab. This receptor was identified in an adult with mismatch repair-deficient cancer. This chain links TRBV27 with TRBJ2-7, with D tentatively TRBD2 (7 bases). Sequencing used peripheral blood, obtained 44 weeks after starting pembrolizumab. Here the CDR3 DNA reads TGTGCCAGCAGTCGAGGGGGGGGGAGCTACGAGCAGTACTTC. Protein product: CASSRGGGSYEQYF.